Listed below are T cell receptor beta chains from one sample, sequenced in a study of graft-versus-host responses after intestinal transplantation. These receptors' targets are unknown. Here immunoSEQ multiplex PCR was the method, and the copy in TCRdb shows in-frame clones only, minus some. Here the sample spans about 90,000 clones, less than 90% being singletons. The material was unstimulated CD4+ T cells sorted from spleen or lymph node cells, obtained before transplant. The source is a human donor who was the organ donor for an intestinal transplant. Each CDR3 is given with its conserved first and last residue.

v_call	j_call	cdr3_aa
TRBV10-3	TRBJ2-7	CAISEGRSYEQYF
TRBV7-3	TRBJ1-5	CASSLSSNQPQHF
TRBV15	TRBJ1-6	CATSSRGNSPLHF
TRBV28	TRBJ2-3	CASSSRPGLAASTDTQYF
TRBV6-5	TRBJ2-5	CASTSTGETQYF
TRBV1	TRBJ2-3	CTSSSPVAMKRGGDTQYF
TRBV10-3	TRBJ2-7	CAISESTRSGRFF
TRBV19	TRBJ1-5	CASSFDRDQPQHF
TRBV28	TRBJ2-2	CASSLSSGTSGRVGELFF
TRBV2	TRBJ2-1	CASRRGGLYNEQFF
TRBV14	TRBJ2-3	CASSLYTRVTDTQYF
TRBV11-3	TRBJ2-1	CASSLVGLGGGFAGNEQFF
TRBV7-2	TRBJ2-5	CASNPLRGPGETQYF
TRBV2	TRBJ2-1	CATTPSGGLYNEQFF
TRBV7-3	TRBJ2-3	CASRQAGRLTDTQYF
TRBV2	TRBJ1-1	CASRTGLNTEAFF